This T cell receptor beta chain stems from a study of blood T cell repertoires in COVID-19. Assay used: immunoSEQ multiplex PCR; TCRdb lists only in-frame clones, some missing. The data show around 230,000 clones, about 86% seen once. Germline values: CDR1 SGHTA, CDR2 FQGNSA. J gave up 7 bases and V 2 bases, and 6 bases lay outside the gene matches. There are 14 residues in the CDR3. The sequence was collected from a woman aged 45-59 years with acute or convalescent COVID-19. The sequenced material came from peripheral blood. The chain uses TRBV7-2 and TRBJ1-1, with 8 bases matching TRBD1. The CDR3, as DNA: TGTGCCAGCAGCTTACAGGGGGCGACCGATGAAGCTTTCTTT. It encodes CASSLQGATDEAFF.